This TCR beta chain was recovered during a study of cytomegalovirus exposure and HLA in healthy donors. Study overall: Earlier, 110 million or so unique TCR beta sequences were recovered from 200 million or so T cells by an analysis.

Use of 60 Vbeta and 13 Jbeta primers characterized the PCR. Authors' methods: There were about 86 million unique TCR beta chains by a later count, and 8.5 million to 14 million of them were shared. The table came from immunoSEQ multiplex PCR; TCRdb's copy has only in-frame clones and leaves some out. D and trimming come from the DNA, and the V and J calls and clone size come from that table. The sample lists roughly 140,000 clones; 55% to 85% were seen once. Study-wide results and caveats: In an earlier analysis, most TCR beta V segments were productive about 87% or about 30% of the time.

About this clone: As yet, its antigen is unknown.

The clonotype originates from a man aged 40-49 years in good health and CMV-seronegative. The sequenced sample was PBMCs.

CDR3 in DNA: TGTGCTAGTGGTTTGTCACCACAGGCGACGAGATCATACGAGCAGTACTTC. Its protein is CASGLSPQATRSYEQYF. V is TRBV12-5 and J is TRBJ2-7; tentatively, D is TRBD1 (5 bases). Germline CDR1 and CDR2: LGHNT and FRNRAP. The CDR3 is 17 residues long. V was cut by 2 bases and J by 4 bases, with 21 bases left in between.